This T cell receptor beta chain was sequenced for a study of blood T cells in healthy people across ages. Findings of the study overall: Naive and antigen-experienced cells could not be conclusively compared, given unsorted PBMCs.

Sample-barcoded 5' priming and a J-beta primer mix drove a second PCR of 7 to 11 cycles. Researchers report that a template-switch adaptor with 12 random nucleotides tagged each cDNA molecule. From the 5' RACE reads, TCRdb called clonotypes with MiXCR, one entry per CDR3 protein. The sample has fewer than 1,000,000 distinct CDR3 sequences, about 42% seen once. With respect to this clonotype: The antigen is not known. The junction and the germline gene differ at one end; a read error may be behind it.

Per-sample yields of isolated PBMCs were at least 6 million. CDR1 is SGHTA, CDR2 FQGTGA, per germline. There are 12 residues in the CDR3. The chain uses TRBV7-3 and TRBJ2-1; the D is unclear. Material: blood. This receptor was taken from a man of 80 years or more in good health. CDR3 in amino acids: CASSKYRAEEFF. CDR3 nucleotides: TGTGCCAGCAGCAAATACCGGGCTGAGGAGTTCTTC.